The sequence of this TCR beta chain was determined in a study of T cell responses to AZD1222 COVID-19 vaccine. The CDR3 runs 13 residues. CDR1 is MDHEN and CDR2 is SYDVKM in the germline V gene. V gave up 7 bases and J gave up 5 bases; unmatched junction bases: 8. Profiling relied on immunoSEQ multiplex PCR, and the TCRdb table lists in-frame clones only, not all of them. The sample lists roughly 150,000 clones, 90% occurring once. The specimen comprised peripheral blood, sampled 28 days after the second AZD1222 dose. The TCR sequence derives from an adult who received the AZD1222 COVID-19 vaccine. J is TRBJ2-7 and V is TRBV28; 7 positions agree with TRBD1. CDR3 protein: CASTKDRWDEQYF. CDR3 bases: TGTGCCAGCACCAAGGACAGGTGGGACGAGCAGTACTTC.